One sample yielded the 20 T cell receptor beta chains listed below, sequenced in a study of blood T cells in healthy people across ages. A second PCR, run for about 7 to 11 cycles, used a sample-barcoded 5' primer plus a J-beta primer mix. TCRdb independently ran MiXCR on the 5' RACE reads; one entry per CDR3 protein. The table lists some 1.5 million distinct CDR3 sequences, about 28% of them singletons, with 7.7% in the top ten. Sequencing was done on a sample of blood. The receptors stem from a woman aged 25 to 39 in good health.

The rearrangement uses TRBV20-1 and TRBJ1-5; D call uncertain. The CDR3 covers 14 residues. From germline, CDR1 is DFQATT and CDR2 SNEGSKA (reference sequence). Trimming shortened V by 3 bases and J by 0 bases, and 9 bases separated the two germline ends. CDR3 in amino acids: CSARRGTSNQPQHF. CDR3 DNA sequence: TGCAGTGCTAGGCGGGGTACTAGCAATCAGCCCCAGCATTTT.

This clonotype was recorded a few times. One junction end does not reproduce the germline sequence, and a read error may be involved. The rearrangement joins TRBV13 to TRBJ1-1; D is ambiguous. Germline lookup yields CDR1 PRHDT and CDR2 FYEKMQ (reference sequence). CDR3 size: 13 residues. The CDR3: CASSRNDNTETFF. The DNA for the CDR3 is TGTGCCAGCAGCCGAAACGATAACACTGAAACTTTCTTT.

This clonotype was recorded a few times. V is TRBV3-1 and J is TRBJ2-7; 8 bases fit TRBD1. The germline CDR1 and CDR2 sequences are LGHDT and YNNKEL (reference sequence). J lost 3 bases, V lost 6 bases, and 7 bases had no gene match. The length of the CDR3 is 14 residues. Written as DNA, the CDR3 is TGTGCCAGCAGGTCACGCGGGACAGGCTACGAGCAGTACTTC. This translates into CASRSRGTGYEQYF.

V is TRBV20-1 and J is TRBJ2-3, with D perhaps assigned TRBD1 or TRBD2 (6 bases each). This CDR3 is built from 15 residues. V lost 0 bases and J 9 bases, leaving 19 bases between the germline ends. CDR1 is DFQATT and CDR2 is SNEGSKA in the germline V gene (reference sequence). This CDR3 reads CSARDPRGDRSTQYF. CDR3 bases: TGCAGTGCTAGAGATCCGAGGGGGGACCGTTCGACGCAGTATTTT.

The rearrangement joins TRBV20-1 to TRBJ2-4, with TRBD1 matching over 7 bases. Unmatched junction bases numbered 20, after V lost 8 bases and J lost 13 bases. Germline assignment: CDR1 DFQATT and CDR2 SNEGSKA (reference sequence). The CDR3 is 14 amino acids. CDR3 nucleotide sequence: TGCAGTTCCCGACAGGGTCTCGTCTACAATGAGCAGTACTTC. Translating gives CSSRQGLVYNEQYF.

The chain carries TRBV5-1 and TRBJ2-2; D is unclear. The germline V gene has CDR1 SGHRS and CDR2 YFSETQ. V lost 4 bases to trimming and J lost 6 bases, with 10 bases between them. The CDR3 covers 13 residues. The CDR3 loop is CASSLSTSGELFF. Here the CDR3 DNA reads TGCGCCAGCAGCCTATCAACCTCCGGGGAGCTGTTTTTT.

The chain has TRBV7-9 and TRBJ2-4, with D possibly matching TRBD2 (7 bases). With the DNA end fitting TRBJ2-7 better, the J assignment may be wrong. Germline loops: CDR1 SEHNR, CDR2 FQNEAQ (reference sequence). The CDR3 totals 13 residues. The DNA for the CDR3 is TGTGCCAGCAGCTTAGAGGGGGGGGCCGAGCAGTACTTC. Protein product: CASSLEGGAEQYF.

A few counts support this clonotype. The J gene is TRBJ1-6, the V gene TRBV5-5, with TRBD1 identical over 7 bases. The CDR3 is made up of 14 amino acids. Germline lookup yields CDR1 SGHKS and CDR2 YYEKEE (reference sequence). V lost 1 base and J lost 10; bases outside the gene matches: 5. DNA for the CDR3: TGTGCCAGCAGCTTGAGGGGGCCGGGATCACCCCTCCACTTT. Its translation: CASSLRGPGSPLHF.

The gene calls are TRBV7-2 and TRBJ1-4; TRBD1 might be the D (5 bases). Germline V gene data show CDR1 as SGHTA and CDR2 as FQGNSA. V was clipped by 4 bases and J by 7 bases, with 19 bases between them. This CDR3 has 16 amino acids. CDR3 region: CASSSPMRGIGEKLFF. Written as DNA, the CDR3 is TGTGCCAGCAGCTCCCCCATGAGGGGCATAGGTGAAAAACTGTTTTTT.

This clonotype was recorded at least ten times. This rearrangement joins TRBV10-3 to TRBJ2-7; TRBD1 is a possible D gene (6 bases). Trimming took off 4 bases at V and 6 bases at J, with 10 bases between the two ends. Germline V gives CDR1 ENHRY, CDR2 SYGVKD. CDR3 length equals 12 residues. The CDR3 DNA follows: TGTGCCATCAGTGGGAACAGGGTCGAGCAGTACTTC. Its protein product is CAISGNRVEQYF.

This clonotype is a singleton in its sample. With a much larger clone just one base away, this may be a read error. The V and J genes are TRBV27 and TRBJ2-1; 10 positions match TRBD1. The CDR3 is made up of 16 amino acids. Germline lookup yields CDR1 MNHEY and CDR2 SMNVEV (reference sequence). The CDR3 sequence: CSSSGTGTGAPYEQFF. The CDR3 DNA sequence: TGTTCCAGCAGTGGGACCGGGACAGGGGCCCCCTACGAGCAGTTCTTC.

This clonotype was recorded once. The CDR3 DNA follows: TGTGCCACCAGCGGAGGGTTAGCCGGGGAGCTGTTTTTT. It yields the protein CATSGGLAGELFF. The chain joins TRBV15 to TRBJ2-2; D possibly corresponds to TRBD2 (6 bases). The CDR3 covers 13 residues. CDR1 is LNHNV and CDR2 is YYDKDF in the germline V gene (reference sequence). V lost 5 bases to trimming and J lost 6 bases, with 10 bases between them.

This chain joins TRBV2 and TRBJ2-1; 13 nucleotides match TRBD2. Germline CDR1 is SNHLY and CDR2 is FYNNEI. V trimming: 5 bases; J trimming: 7 bases; junction bases outside the gene matches: 5. The CDR3 runs to 15 residues. CDR3 sequence (DNA): TGTGCCAGCAGTTCCGGGACTAGCGGGGAAAATGAGCAGTTCTTC. Its protein is CASSSGTSGENEQFF. The variable domain in full, completed from reference TRBV2 and TRBJ2-1, reads EPEVTQTPSHQVTQMGQEVILRCVPISNHLYFYWYRQILGQKVEFLVSFYNNEISEKSEIFDDQFSVERPDGSNFTLKIRSTKLEDSAMYFCASSSGTSGENEQFFGPGTRLTVL.

As concerns this clonotype: A much larger clone sits a single nucleotide away, making a read error possible. V and J are TRBV10-2 and TRBJ2-4, with D hard to call. The J call is in doubt because the DNA end fits TRBJ2-7 better. Germline CDR1 and CDR2: WSHSY and SAAADI. This CDR3 has 13 amino acids. The CDR3 DNA follows: TGCGCCAGCAGTTCCGAAGACTGCTACGAGCAGTACTTC. As protein: CASSSEDCYEQYF.

The chain recombines TRBV29-1 with TRBJ2-3; 11 bases fit TRBD2. J lost 4 bases, V lost 6 bases, and 9 bases had no gene match. CDR1 and CDR2 (germline): SQVTM, ANQGSEA. The CDR3 totals 15 residues. The CDR3 loop reads CSVHLLAGDSDTQYF. As DNA, the CDR3 is TGCAGCGTCCATCTACTAGCGGGAGATTCAGATACGCAGTATTTT.

The chain is built from TRBV10-1 and TRBJ2-1, with TRBD2 matching 11 bases. V gave up 10 bases and J gave up 4 bases; unmatched junction bases: 24. Germline CDR1 reads WNHNN; CDR2 reads SYGVQD (reference sequence). The CDR3 covers 20 residues. The CDR3 bases are TGCGCCACCACTCTGGACATTCCGGGACTAGCGGCCGGCTTTTACAATGAGCAGTTCTTC. It encodes CATTLDIPGLAAGFYNEQFF.

This clonotype was seen just once. The rearrangement joins TRBV12-3 or TRBV12-4 to TRBJ2-7; TRBD2 might be the D (5 bases). The V end was cut by 6 bases, the J end by 6 bases, with 12 bases between. The CDR3 consists of 12 residues. CDR3 in amino acids: CASRLDCSEQYF. CDR3 DNA sequence: TGTGCCAGCAGATTGGACTGCTCCGAGCAGTACTTC.

This clonotype was counted only a few times. The J gene is TRBJ1-2, the V gene TRBV27; the D gene is possibly TRBD1 (6 bases). This CDR3 spans 14 amino acids. Germline V gene data show CDR1 as MNHEY and CDR2 as SMNVEV (reference sequence). V was cut by 4 bases and J by 5 bases, with 14 bases left in between. In DNA, the CDR3 is TGTGCCAGCAGTTCAGACAGGAATCCATATGGCTACACCTTC. This codes for CASSSDRNPYGYTF.

V gene TRBV6-6 combines with J gene TRBJ2-7; D is ambiguous. The CDR3 is 16 amino acids. Germline V lookup: CDR1 MNHNY, CDR2 SVGAGI (reference sequence). The germline V and J ends were trimmed by 8 bases and 0 bases, with 20 bases remaining between them. The CDR3 nucleotides read TGTGCCAGCGGTCGTCCTGACTCGCTTTTCTCCTACGAGCAGTACTTC. It codes for CASGRPDSLFSYEQYF.

This clonotype was counted once. Given the absence of the conserved phenylalanine or tryptophan at the CDR3 end, a read error is likely. The J gene is TRBJ2-5, the V gene TRBV6-6; TRBD1 aligns across 7 bases. CDR3 length: 14 residues. CDR1 and CDR2 (germline): MNHNY, SVGAGI (reference sequence). Germline trimming cut 1 base from V and 4 bases from J; bases unmatched to any gene: 3. CDR3 in amino acids: CASSYLRGLETQYV. The CDR3 DNA is TGTGCCAGCAGTTACTTGAGGGGGCTAGAGACCCAGTACGTC.